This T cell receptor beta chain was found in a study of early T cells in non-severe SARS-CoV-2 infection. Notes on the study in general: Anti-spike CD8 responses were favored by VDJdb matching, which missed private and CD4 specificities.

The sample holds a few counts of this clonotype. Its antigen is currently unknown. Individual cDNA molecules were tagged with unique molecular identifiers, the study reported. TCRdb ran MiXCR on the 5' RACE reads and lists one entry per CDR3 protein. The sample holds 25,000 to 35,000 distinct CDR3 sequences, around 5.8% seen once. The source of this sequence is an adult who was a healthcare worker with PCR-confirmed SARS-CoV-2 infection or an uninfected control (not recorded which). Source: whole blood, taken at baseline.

This chain's CDR3 is CASNRSGGRSNQPQHF. The CDR3 DNA follows: TGTGCCAGTAATAGGTCAGGGGGTCGGAGCAATCAGCCCCAGCATTTT. The chain uses TRBV19 and TRBJ1-5; 7 bases fit TRBD1. The germline gives CDR1 LNHDA, CDR2 SQIVND (reference sequence). The CDR3 spans 16 residues. Germline trimming cut 7 bases from V and 1 base from J; bases unmatched to any gene: 10.